A single sample gave rise to the 16 T cell receptor beta chains below, sequenced in a study of blood T cell repertoires in COVID-19. Clones were read by immunoSEQ multiplex PCR, and TCRdb kept only the in-frame ones, dropping some. The sample has 95,000 to 150,000 clones, roughly 84% seen once. The sample consisted of PBMCs or T cells enriched from blood (not recorded which). These receptors all come from a woman between 25 and 40 years old who had recovered from COVID-19.

The rearrangement uses TRBV5-4 and TRBJ2-5; 7 bases are a match to TRBD2. CDR3 length equals 17 residues. V gave up 2 bases and J gave up 2 bases; unmatched junction bases: 12. Germline-derived CDR1 and CDR2 are SGHNT and YYREEE (reference sequence). The CDR3 here is CASSFLGGGLGQETQYF. CDR3 sequence (DNA): TGTGCCAGCAGCTTTTTGGGCGGGGGTTTGGGACAAGAGACCCAGTACTTC.

The genes are TRBV3-1 (or the pseudogene TRBV3-2) and TRBJ2-1; 7 bases fit TRBD2. The CDR3 contains 15 residues. Germline-derived CDR1 and CDR2 are LGHDT and YNNKEL (reference sequence). Germline trimming cut 3 bases from V and 1 base from J; bases unmatched to any gene: 3. CDR3 sequence (DNA): TGTGCCAGCAGCCATCCTAGCGGATCCTACAATGAGCAGTTCTTC. Protein sequence: CASSHPSGSYNEQFF.

V and J are TRBV11-3 and TRBJ2-3; TRBD2 matches 10 bases. Trimming removed 5 bases from V and 0 bases from J; junction bases left unmatched: 5. In germline, CDR1 is SGHNT, CDR2 YENEEA. CDR3 size: 16 residues. This chain's CDR3 is CASSLGLAASTDTQYF. CDR3 nucleotide sequence: TGTGCCAGCAGCCTTGGACTAGCGGCTAGCACAGATACGCAGTATTTT.

The chain recombines TRBV28 with TRBJ1-1; D might be TRBD1 (5 bases). Trimming stripped 11 bases from V and 1 base from J, with 17 bases between. CDR3 length equals 14 residues. The V gene's germline CDR1 is MDHEN and CDR2 SYDVKM. CDR3 sequence: CAYGTAGGNTEAFF. CDR3 nucleotides: TGTGCCTATGGGACGGCGGGGGGGAACACTGAAGCTTTCTTT.

The J gene is TRBJ1-5, the V gene TRBV2, with D possibly being TRBD1 (5 bases). Trimming took 7 bases from V and 0 from J, leaving 13 bases between them. In germline, CDR1 is SNHLY, CDR2 FYNNEI. The CDR3 consists of 15 residues. CDR3 loop: CASTQGGYSNQPQHF. The CDR3 DNA sequence: TGTGCCAGCACTCAGGGCGGCTATAGCAATCAGCCCCAGCATTTT.

This clone was seen just once. The chain is built from TRBV30 and TRBJ2-3; D uncertain. The germline gives CDR1 GTSNPN, CDR2 SVGIG (reference sequence). This CDR3 spans 15 amino acids. V was cut by 0 bases and J by 0 bases, with 10 bases left in between. The CDR3 sequence: CAWSVGARSTDTQYF. In DNA form, the CDR3 reads TGTGCCTGGAGTGTAGGAGCGAGAAGCACAGATACGCAGTATTTT.

The chain joins TRBV28 to TRBJ2-2, with 10 nucleotides matching TRBD1. CDR3 length equals 16 residues. Germline V gives CDR1 MDHEN, CDR2 SYDVKM. With V trimmed by 4 bases and J by 7 bases, 9 bases remained unmatched. CDR3: CASSYWGQGSGGELFF. The DNA of the CDR3 is TGTGCCAGCAGTTATTGGGGACAGGGGTCGGGCGGGGAGCTGTTTTTT. The variable domain in full, with the rest retrieved from reference TRBV28 and TRBJ2-2, is DVKVTQSSRYLVKRTGEKVFLECVQDMDHENMFWYRQDPGLGLRLIYFSYDVKMKEKGDIPEGYSVSREKKERFSLILESASTNQTSMYLCASSYWGQGSGGELFFGEGSRLTVL.

This rearrangement joins TRBV7-2 to TRBJ1-2; D not resolved. The CDR3 is 18 amino acids. Between the trimmed V and J ends, which lost 1 base and 0 bases, there was a span of 18 bases. Germline V gives CDR1 SGHTA, CDR2 FQGNSA. DNA for the CDR3: TGTGCCAGCAGCTTAGGCGGGGTCAGAGTTTCTTCTAACTATGGCTACACCTTC. It specifies CASSLGGVRVSSNYGYTF.

The chain is built from TRBV20-1 and TRBJ2-3, with D hard to call. V dropped 4 bases and J dropped 6 bases, with 8 bases sitting between them. The CDR3 runs 11 residues. From germline, CDR1 is DFQATT and CDR2 SNEGSKA (reference sequence). The CDR3 coding sequence is TGCAGTGCTACCTTATCGGATACGCAGTATTTT. This encodes CSATLSDTQYF.

About this clone itself: Germline and junction disagree at one end, which may indicate a read error. V gene TRBV11-2 combines with J gene TRBJ2-7, with a tentative D call TRBD2 (7 bases). The CDR3 loop spans 13 amino acids. Germline V gene sequence: CDR1 SGHAT, CDR2 FQNNGV. The CDR3 DNA follows: TGTGCCAGCAGCTTAGATCGGGGGGCCGTCCGGATTTTC. It yields the protein CASSLDRGAVRIF.

The genes are TRBV19 and TRBJ2-1; 7 bases align to TRBD2. V lost 3 bases and J lost 4; bases outside the gene matches: 6. Germline values: CDR1 LNHDA, CDR2 SQIVND (reference sequence). This CDR3 spans 15 amino acids. The CDR3 DNA is TGTGCCAGTAGTATGGGGCGGGAGTTATACAATGAGCAGTTCTTC. It specifies CASSMGRELYNEQFF.

J is TRBJ1-5 and V is TRBV28, with TRBD1 matching 10 bases. This CDR3 region has 16 residues. V lost 3 bases, J lost 6 bases, and 8 bases stayed unmatched. Germline CDR1 reads MDHEN; CDR2 reads SYDVKM. The CDR3 nucleotides read TGTGCCAGCAGTTTTTCCGGGACAGGGGCCACTCAGCCCCAGCATTTT. Protein sequence: CASSFSGTGATQPQHF.

This sequence joins TRBV4-1 and TRBJ2-1; D perhaps matches TRBD2 (5 bases). This CDR3 has 17 amino acids. The ends were cut back, 2 bases at V and 4 bases at J, with 18 bases in the middle. CDR1 and CDR2 from the germline V gene are MGHRA and YSYEKL. The CDR3: CASSQQAARGSYNEQFF. The CDR3 nucleotides read TGCGCCAGCAGCCAACAAGCCGCCCGGGGATCGTACAATGAGCAGTTCTTC.

The V gene is TRBV7-2, the J gene TRBJ1-6; the match to TRBD1 covers 7 bases. The ends lost 5 bases at V and 2 bases at J; junction bases unmatched: 6. The CDR3 has 16 amino acids. The germline V gene has CDR1 SGHTA and CDR2 FQGNSA. The CDR3 DNA reads as TGTGCCAGCAGCACACGGACAGGAGCCTATAATTCACCCCTCCACTTT. As protein: CASSTRTGAYNSPLHF.

The CDR3 here is CASSRTRGRERNEQFF. Written as DNA, the CDR3 is TGTGCCAGCAGCCGGACAAGAGGGCGGGAGCGGAATGAGCAGTTCTTC. The chain employs TRBV3-1 (or the pseudogene TRBV3-2) and TRBJ2-1; 7 bases map to TRBD2. With V trimmed by 4 bases and J by 7 bases, 13 bases remained unmatched. Germline-derived CDR1 and CDR2 are LGHDT and YNNKEL (reference sequence). The length of the CDR3 is 16 residues.

The V gene is TRBV28, the J gene TRBJ1-2; possibly TRBD1 for D (6 bases). Germline V gene sequence: CDR1 MDHEN, CDR2 SYDVKM. V lost 9 bases, J lost 4 bases, and 12 bases lay in between. CDR3 length: 12 amino acids. CDR3 sequence (DNA): TGTGCCAGTGCGGACAGCGCCTATGGCTACACCTTC. Translated: CASADSAYGYTF.